These 30 T cell receptor beta chains were sequenced from one sample in a study of radiotherapy plus CTLA-4 blockade in lung cancer. Produced via immunoSEQ multiplex PCR; TCRdb's table is partial and in-frame only. The sample carries just over 35,000 clones, more than 80% recorded once. Sequencing was performed on peripheral blood, taken from a patient treated with radiotherapy plus ipilimumab. These receptors came from a human donor with non-small cell lung cancer who had stable disease on radiotherapy plus ipilimumab.

The J gene is TRBJ1-2, the V gene TRBV5-1, with 9 bases fitting TRBD1. The CDR3 loop spans 17 amino acids. Germline loops: CDR1 SGHRS, CDR2 YFSETQ. Trimming removed 4 bases from V and 6 bases from J; junction bases left unmatched: 16. The CDR3 is CASSGTGGRGQRDGYTF. The CDR3 bases are TGCGCCAGCAGCGGAACAGGGGGCAGGGGGCAAAGGGATGGCTACACCTTC.

Only one count was recorded for this clone. The V call is TRBV27, the J call TRBJ2-1; 8 positions agree with TRBD2. This CDR3 is 17 amino acids long. The germline CDR1 and CDR2 sequences are MNHEY and SMNVEV (reference sequence). The trim removed 6 bases at V and 8 bases at J, leaving 18 bases unmatched. The CDR3 sequence is CASSGNPGLVPRHEQFF. DNA of the CDR3: TGTGCCAGCAGCGGGAATCCGGGACTAGTGCCCCGCCATGAGCAGTTCTTC.

The chain links TRBV19 to TRBJ2-7; maybe TRBD2 (5 bases). Trimming took 6 bases from V and 1 from J, leaving 16 bases between them. CDR1 is LNHDA, CDR2 SQIVND, per germline (reference sequence). CDR3 size: 15 residues. The CDR3 reads CASRPSADYSYEQYF. In DNA form, the CDR3 reads TGTGCCAGTAGACCCTCGGCAGACTATTCCTACGAGCAGTACTTC.

The V call is TRBV4-1, the J call TRBJ2-1; 10 nucleotides agree with TRBD2. Germline CDR1 MGHRA, CDR2 YSYEKL. The CDR3 is 14 residues long. V lost 0 bases to trimming and J lost 7 bases; unmatched junction nucleotides: 0. The CDR3 is CASSQETSGNEQFF. The CDR3 DNA is TGCGCCAGCAGCCAAGAGACTAGCGGGAATGAGCAGTTCTTC.

V and J are TRBV27 and TRBJ2-5, with D perhaps TRBD2 (6 bases). The germline CDR1 and CDR2 sequences are MNHEY and SMNVEV (reference sequence). V was shortened by 5 bases and J by 5 bases, with 12 bases between the two germline ends. CDR3 length equals 13 residues. The DNA for the CDR3 is TGTGCCAGCAGTGGGGGGATTTTGGAGACCCAGTACTTC. Translation: CASSGGILETQYF.

The chain uses TRBV21-1 and TRBJ2-7; the table's D call, TRBD2, has no DNA check behind it. TRBV21-1 is an annotated pseudogene. The CDR3 contains 16 residues. The CDR3 reads CASTILGLAGTYEQYF. The DNA of the CDR3 is TGTGCCAGCACCATTCTGGGACTAGCGGGAACCTACGAGCAGTACTTC.

The chain is built from TRBV5-1 and TRBJ1-4, with D possibly matching TRBD1 (5 bases). Trimming took 1 base from V and 0 from J, leaving 10 bases between them. CDR3 length equals 16 residues. The germline gives CDR1 SGHRS, CDR2 YFSETQ. Written as DNA, the CDR3 is TGCGCCAGCAGCTTGTCGTGGGGGGCAACTAATGAAAAACTGTTTTTT. Amino acid sequence: CASSLSWGATNEKLFF.

The chain is built from TRBV11-2 and TRBJ1-2; D is uncertain. The germline V gene encodes CDR1 SGHAT and CDR2 FQNNGV. V was shortened by 4 bases and J by 2 bases, with 5 bases between the two germline ends. This CDR3 has 12 residues. The CDR3 DNA follows: TGTGCCAGCAGCTCCGGGAACTATGGCTACACCTTC. It codes for CASSSGNYGYTF. The complete variable domain, with remaining parts taken from reference TRBV11-2 and TRBJ1-2, reads EAGVAQSPRYKIIEKRQSVAFWCNPISGHATLYWYQQILGQGPKLLIQFQNNGVVDDSQLPKDRFSAERLKGVDSTLKIQPAKLEDSAVYLCASSSGNYGYTFGSGTRLTVV.

The CDR3 coding sequence is TGCGCCAGCAGCTTGGCTGGACGGACTACTAGCACAGATACGCAGTATTTT. Protein: CASSLAGRTTSTDTQYF. The chain has TRBV5-1 and TRBJ2-3; D is possibly TRBD2 (6 bases). The CDR3 spans 17 residues. The V end lost 0 bases, the J end lost 0 bases, and 14 bases lay between the germline ends. Germline loops: CDR1 SGHRS, CDR2 YFSETQ.

The chain combines TRBV7-6 with TRBJ2-1; D is possibly TRBD2 (6 bases). Germline values: CDR1 SGHVS, CDR2 FNYEAQ. V was pared by 2 bases and J by 4 bases, with 15 bases between. The CDR3 has 16 amino acids. The CDR3, as DNA: TGTGCCAGCAGCTTATCCGCTAGCGCCGCATACAATGAGCAGTTCTTC. Protein: CASSLSASAAYNEQFF.

This clone was seen more than once but under ten times. J is TRBJ1-1 and V is TRBV5-6; TRBD1 agrees at 8 bases. The germline CDR1 and CDR2 sequences are SGHDT and YYEEEE. CDR3 size: 14 residues. The ends lost 0 bases at V and 4 bases at J; junction bases unmatched: 2. CDR3 sequence reads: CASSLADRATEAFF. DNA for the CDR3: TGTGCCAGCAGCTTGGCGGACAGGGCCACTGAAGCTTTCTTT.

This chain links TRBV9 with TRBJ2-2; D not certain. The length of the CDR3 is 12 residues. The ends were cut back, 0 bases at V and 7 bases at J, with 4 bases in the middle. CDR1 SGDLS and CDR2 YYNGEE come from the germline V gene. In DNA, the CDR3 is TGTGCCAGCAGCGTAGGGAGCGGGGAGCTGTTTTTT. Protein product: CASSVGSGELFF. Drawing the rest from reference TRBV9 and TRBJ2-2, the complete variable domain is DSGVTQTPKHLITATGQRVTLRCSPRSGDLSVYWYQQSLDQGLQFLIQYYNGEERAKGNILERFSAQQFPDLHSELNLSSLELGDSALYFCASSVGSGELFFGEGSRLTVL.

The table lists this clone with a count of one. The chain couples TRBV9 to TRBJ1-2; the match to TRBD1 covers 10 bases. V lost 4 bases and J lost 1; bases outside the gene matches: 10. The CDR3 has 17 residues. Germline CDR1 is SGDLS and CDR2 is YYNGEE. The CDR3 region is CASSLPGQGFDNYGYTF. CDR3 bases: TGTGCCAGCAGCCTTCCGGGACAGGGGTTCGATAACTATGGCTACACCTTC.

The chain employs TRBV2 and TRBJ2-5; 11 nucleotides match TRBD1. The V and J ends lost 4 bases and 5 bases, in that order; junction bases with no gene match: 6. Germline V CDR1 and CDR2: SNHLY, FYNNEI. The CDR3 totals 15 residues. The CDR3 DNA is TGTGCCAGCAGTGGAGGACAGGGGGCGCAGGAGACCCAGTACTTC. It specifies CASSGGQGAQETQYF.

The chain links TRBV6-4 to TRBJ2-1; D is uncertain. Germline loops: CDR1 MRHNA, CDR2 SNTAGT. This CDR3 is 13 amino acids long. V lost 0 bases and J 5 bases, leaving 5 bases between the germline ends. CDR3: CASSDSTNNEQFF. In DNA form, the CDR3 reads TGTGCCAGCAGTGACTCGACAAACAATGAGCAGTTCTTC.

The V gene is TRBV28, the J gene TRBJ1-2; 7 nucleotides line up with TRBD1. The germline V gene has CDR1 MDHEN and CDR2 SYDVKM. Germline trimming cut 5 bases from V and 1 base from J; bases unmatched to any gene: 1. The CDR3 runs 13 residues. The CDR3 DNA reads TGTGCCAGCAGTGGACAGGATAACTATGGCTACACCTTC. The encoded protein is CASSGQDNYGYTF.

This sequence joins TRBV30 and TRBJ2-3; 11 nucleotides agree with TRBD1. The length of the CDR3 is 14 residues. V trimming: 5 bases; J trimming: 3 bases; junction bases outside the gene matches: 4. CDR1 and CDR2 (germline): GTSNPN, SVGIG (reference sequence). In DNA form, the CDR3 reads TGTGCCTGGGATGGGACAGGGGGAACAGATACGCAGTATTTT. Translating it yields CAWDGTGGTDTQYF.

This chain connects TRBV11-2 to TRBJ1-2; 11 bases are a match to TRBD1. Unmatched junction bases numbered 5, after V lost 0 bases and J lost 8 bases. This CDR3 is built from 15 residues. The V gene's germline CDR1 is SGHAT and CDR2 FQNNGV. CDR3 nucleotide sequence: TGTGCCAGCAGCTTAGATCGGGGGACAGGGGGAGGCTACACCTTC. Protein: CASSLDRGTGGGYTF.

The V and J genes are TRBV29-1 and TRBJ1-4; D may be TRBD1 (5 bases). V lost 5 bases, J lost 7 bases, and 17 bases lay in between. This CDR3 region has 14 residues. The V gene's germline CDR1 is SQVTM and CDR2 ANQGSEA. The CDR3 sequence is CSVRRAGGGEKLFF. The CDR3 DNA follows: TGCAGCGTTCGAAGGGCCGGGGGAGGTGAAAAACTGTTTTTT.

The V gene is TRBV2, the J gene TRBJ1-5, with TRBD1 matching over 8 bases. Germline CDR1 SNHLY, CDR2 FYNNEI. The CDR3 consists of 13 residues. V dropped 8 bases and J dropped 6; count of bases not matched to a gene: 6. The CDR3, as DNA: TGTGCCAGCGGTGGACAGGGATTTCAGCCCCAGCATTTT. The encoded protein is CASGGQGFQPQHF.

In this sample, this clone turned up a few times. The chain recombines TRBV5-1 with TRBJ2-7, with TRBD1 as a possible D gene (6 bases). Looked up from germline, CDR1 is SGHRS and CDR2 is YFSETQ. The CDR3 sequence is 13 residues long. The V and J ends lost 3 bases and 3 bases respectively, with 10 bases between them. CDR3 residues: CASSWGQGYEQYF. CDR3 DNA: TGCGCCAGCAGCTGGGGGCAGGGCTACGAGCAGTACTTC.

There are a few counts of this clone. The rearrangement uses TRBV2 and TRBJ1-5; TRBD1 agrees at 8 bases. The germline V gene has CDR1 SNHLY and CDR2 FYNNEI. This CDR3 region has 14 residues. Trimming removed 5 bases from V and 5 bases from J; junction bases left unmatched: 5. The CDR3 DNA sequence: TGTGCCAGCAGTCCTGACAGGGGATATCAGCCCCAGCATTTT. It specifies CASSPDRGYQPQHF.

The chain carries TRBV2 and TRBJ1-5, with D possibly TRBD1 on 6 matching bases. The germline V gene has CDR1 SNHLY and CDR2 FYNNEI. This CDR3 region has 13 residues. With 5 bases removed from V and 7 bases from J, the gap between germline ends came to 12 bases. In nucleotides, the CDR3 is TGTGCCAGCAGTCTATACAGGGACCAGCCCCAGCATTTT. Residues: CASSLYRDQPQHF. The full variable domain, in which reference TRBV2 and TRBJ1-5 provide the parts outside the CDR3, is EPEVTQTPSHQVTQMGQEVILRCVPISNHLYFYWYRQILGQKVEFLVSFYNNEISEKSEIFDDQFSVERPDGSNFTLKIRSTKLEDSAMYFCASSLYRDQPQHFGDGTRLSIL.

This rearrangement joins TRBV9 to TRBJ2-3; TRBD2 is a possible D gene (5 bases). Trimming removed 2 bases from V and 1 base from J, with 5 bases in between. The germline gives CDR1 SGDLS, CDR2 YYNGEE. The length of the CDR3 is 13 residues. The CDR3 loop is CASSVGGTDTQYF. The CDR3 coding sequence is TGTGCCAGCAGCGTGGGAGGCACAGATACGCAGTATTTT.

This rearrangement joins TRBV28 to TRBJ1-2; a weak D match, TRBD1 (6 bases). CDR1 is MDHEN, CDR2 SYDVKM, per germline. Trimming pared 6 bases from V and 8 bases from J, leaving 22 bases between. This CDR3 is built from 15 residues. The DNA for the CDR3 is TGTGCCAGCAGCCCCGCCGTCACGACCACAGGGGGCTACACCTTC. Amino acid sequence: CASSPAVTTTGGYTF.

The V gene is TRBV25-1, the J gene TRBJ1-4, with a tentative D call TRBD1 (6 bases). Germline CDR1 is MGHDK and CDR2 is SYGVNS. V was shortened by 4 bases and J by 5 bases, with 14 bases between the two germline ends. CDR3 length equals 15 residues. The chain's CDR3 is CASSAFRGVNEKLFF. For the CDR3, the DNA is TGTGCCAGCAGTGCTTTCAGGGGCGTGAATGAAAAACTGTTTTTT.

V usage is TRBV4-3 and J usage is TRBJ2-5, with 14 bases that match TRBD2. The J call is doubtful: the DNA matches TRBJ2-7 better. Per germline, CDR1 LGHNA and CDR2 YSLEER. The CDR3 covers 20 residues. CDR3 in amino acids: CASSRANLPGLAGVSYEQYF. CDR3 coding DNA: TGCGCCAGCAGCCGGGCGAACCTTCCGGGACTAGCGGGAGTTAGCTACGAGCAGTACTTC.

The chain links TRBV7-7 to TRBJ2-1; TRBD1 agrees at 11 bases. The J segment lost 6 bases and the V segment lost 5 bases, leaving 3 bases of the junction unmatched. The CDR3 spans 14 residues. Germline CDR1 SSHAT, CDR2 FNYEAQ (reference sequence). CDR3 nucleotides: TGTGCCAGCAGCCTAGGGACAGGGGGCAATGAGCAGTTCTTC. Translated: CASSLGTGGNEQFF.

V and J are TRBV19 and TRBJ2-2; 13 bases are shared with TRBD2. The CDR3 sequence is 16 residues long. CDR1 is LNHDA and CDR2 is SQIVND in the germline V gene (reference sequence). V lost 9 bases and J lost 6; bases outside the gene matches: 10. CDR3: CASETWTSGRPGELFF. In DNA form, the CDR3 reads TGTGCCAGCGAGACGTGGACTAGCGGGAGACCCGGGGAGCTGTTTTTT.

This clone has just one count. V gene TRBV14 combines with J gene TRBJ2-3, with D possibly matching TRBD2 (6 bases). The CDR3 spans 16 residues. CDR1 SGHDN and CDR2 FVKESK come from the germline V gene. V was shortened by 1 base and J by 4 bases, with 15 bases between the two germline ends. The chain's CDR3 is CASSQVGSDVSDTQYF. The CDR3 bases are TGTGCCAGCAGCCAAGTCGGGAGTGATGTTTCAGATACGCAGTATTTT. The variable domain in full, with the rest retrieved from reference TRBV14 and TRBJ2-3, is EAGVTQFPSHSVIEKGQTVTLRCDPISGHDNLYWYRRVMGKEIKFLLHFVKESKQDESGMPNNRFLAERTGGTYSTLKVQPAELEDSGVYFCASSQVGSDVSDTQYFGPGTRLTVL.